This T cell receptor (beta chain) was recovered during a study of T cells in Graves' hyperthyroidism and ophthalmopathy. Amplification of TCR beta CDR3 regions used RNA as the template. First-round RT-PCR with HTBI primers amplified the TCR CDR3 region. TCRdb analysed the multiplex PCR reads with MiXCR anew, one entry per CDR3 protein. This table holds around 570,000 distinct CDR3 sequences, around 20% found once. This clonotype was found many times. The source is a man aged 35-49 years with Graves' ophthalmopathy. The sample consisted of blood.

CDR3 DNA: TGCGCCAGCAGCCAGACAGGGTACAACGAGCAGTACTTC. It specifies CASSQTGYNEQYF. The chain joins TRBV5-1 to TRBJ2-7; TRBD1 matches 7 bases. Germline CDR1 is SGHRS and CDR2 is YFSETQ. CDR3 size: 13 residues. The J segment lost 5 bases and the V segment lost 4 bases, leaving 6 bases of the junction unmatched. Drawing the rest from reference TRBV5-1 and TRBJ2-7, the complete variable domain is KAGVTQTPRYLIKTRGQQVTLSCSPISGHRSVSWYQQTPGQGLQFLFEYFSETQRNKGNFPGRFSGRQFSNSRSEMNVSTLELGDSALYLCASSQTGYNEQYFGPGTRLTVT.